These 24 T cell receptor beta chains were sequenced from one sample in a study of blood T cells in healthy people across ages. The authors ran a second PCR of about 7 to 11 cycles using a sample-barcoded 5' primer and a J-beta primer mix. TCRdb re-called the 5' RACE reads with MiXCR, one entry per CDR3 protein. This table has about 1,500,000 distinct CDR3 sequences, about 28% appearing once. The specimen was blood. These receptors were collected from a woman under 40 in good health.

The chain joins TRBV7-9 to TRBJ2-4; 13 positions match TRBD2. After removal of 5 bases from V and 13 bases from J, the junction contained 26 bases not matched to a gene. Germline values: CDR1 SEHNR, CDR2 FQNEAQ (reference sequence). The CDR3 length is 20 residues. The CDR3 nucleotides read TGTGCCAGCAGCCCCCGATCGACTAGCGGGAGGTTTTTGTCCTACAATGAGCAGTACTTC. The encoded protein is CASSPRSTSGRFLSYNEQYF.

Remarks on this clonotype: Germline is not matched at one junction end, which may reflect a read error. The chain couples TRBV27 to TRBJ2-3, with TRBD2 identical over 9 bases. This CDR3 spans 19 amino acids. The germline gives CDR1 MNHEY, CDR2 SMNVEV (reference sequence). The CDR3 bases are TGTACCAGCAGTTTATTGGACCTGGCGGGGGGGTCAAGCACAGATACGCAGTATTTT. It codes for CTSSLLDLAGGSSTDTQYF.

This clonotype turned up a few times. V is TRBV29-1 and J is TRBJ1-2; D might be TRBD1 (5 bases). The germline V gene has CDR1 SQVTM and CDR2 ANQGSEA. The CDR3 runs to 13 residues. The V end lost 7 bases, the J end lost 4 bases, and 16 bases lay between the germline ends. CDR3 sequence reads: CSASGGAGYGYTF. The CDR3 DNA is TGCAGCGCCTCCGGCGGGGCCGGCTATGGCTACACCTTC.

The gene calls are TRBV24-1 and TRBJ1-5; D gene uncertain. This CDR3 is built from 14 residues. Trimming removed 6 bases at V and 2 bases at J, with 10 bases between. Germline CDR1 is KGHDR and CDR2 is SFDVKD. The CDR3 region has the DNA TGTGCCACCAGTCCCTTGCGTGGCAATCAGCCCCAGCATTTT. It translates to CATSPLRGNQPQHF.

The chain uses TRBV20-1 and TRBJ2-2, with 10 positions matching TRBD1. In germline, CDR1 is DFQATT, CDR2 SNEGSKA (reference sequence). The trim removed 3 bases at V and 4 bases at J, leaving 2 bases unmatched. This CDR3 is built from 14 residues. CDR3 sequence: CSARDRGATGELFF. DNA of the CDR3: TGCAGTGCTAGGGACAGGGGGGCCACCGGGGAGCTGTTTTTT.

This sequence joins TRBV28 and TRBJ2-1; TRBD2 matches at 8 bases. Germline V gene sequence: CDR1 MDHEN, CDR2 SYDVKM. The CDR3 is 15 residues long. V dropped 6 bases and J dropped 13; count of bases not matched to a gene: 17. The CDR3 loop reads CASSQELAAQETQFF. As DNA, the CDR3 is TGTGCCAGCAGCCAAGAACTAGCGGCGCAAGAGACCCAGTTCTTC.

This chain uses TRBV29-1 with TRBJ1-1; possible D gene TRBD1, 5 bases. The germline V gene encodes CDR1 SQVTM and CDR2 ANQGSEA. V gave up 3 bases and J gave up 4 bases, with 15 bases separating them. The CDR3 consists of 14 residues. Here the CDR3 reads CSVDRRRGTTEAFF. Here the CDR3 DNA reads TGCAGCGTTGATCGTCGACGGGGGACCACTGAAGCTTTCTTT.

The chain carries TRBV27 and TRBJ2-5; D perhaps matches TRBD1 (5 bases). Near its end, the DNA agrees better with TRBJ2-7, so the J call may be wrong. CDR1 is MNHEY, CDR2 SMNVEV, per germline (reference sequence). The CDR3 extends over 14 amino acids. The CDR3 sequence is CASSFAQGKSEQYF. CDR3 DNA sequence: TGTGCCAGCAGTTTCGCGCAGGGCAAGTCCGAGCAGTACTTC.

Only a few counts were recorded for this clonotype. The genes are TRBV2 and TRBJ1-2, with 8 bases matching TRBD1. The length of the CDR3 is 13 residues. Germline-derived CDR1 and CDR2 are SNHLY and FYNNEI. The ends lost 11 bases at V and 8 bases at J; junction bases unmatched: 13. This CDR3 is CAGRAQGVYGYTF. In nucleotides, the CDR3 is TGTGCCGGCCGGGCACAGGGGGTCTACGGCTACACCTTC.

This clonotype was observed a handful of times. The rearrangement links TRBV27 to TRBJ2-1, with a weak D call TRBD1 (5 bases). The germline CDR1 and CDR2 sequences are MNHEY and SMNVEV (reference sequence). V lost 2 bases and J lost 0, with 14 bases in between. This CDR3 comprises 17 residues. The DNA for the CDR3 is TGTGCCAGCAGTTTACTCCCCCCCCAGGGCTCCTACAATGAGCAGTTCTTC. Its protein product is CASSLLPPQGSYNEQFF.

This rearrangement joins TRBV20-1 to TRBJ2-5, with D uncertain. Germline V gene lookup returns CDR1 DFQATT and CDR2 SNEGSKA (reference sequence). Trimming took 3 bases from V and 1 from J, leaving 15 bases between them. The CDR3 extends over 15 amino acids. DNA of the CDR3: TGCAGTGCTAGCCGAGATAGAGTGGGCCAAGAGACCCAGTACTTC. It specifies CSASRDRVGQETQYF.

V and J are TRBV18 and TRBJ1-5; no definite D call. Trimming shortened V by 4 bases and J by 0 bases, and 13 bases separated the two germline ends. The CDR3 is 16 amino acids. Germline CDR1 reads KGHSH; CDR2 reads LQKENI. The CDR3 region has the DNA TGTGCCAGCTCACTTGACACAAGCTATAGCAATCAGCCCCAGCATTTT. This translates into CASSLDTSYSNQPQHF.

The CDR3 sequence is CASSLDRGHTGELFF. The CDR3 DNA reads TGCGCCAGCAGCTTAGACAGGGGTCACACCGGGGAGCTGTTTTTT. The gene calls are TRBV5-1 and TRBJ2-2, with TRBD1 matching over 8 bases. This CDR3 is 15 amino acids long. V shed 2 bases, J shed 3 bases, and the junction held 3 bases outside the gene matches. CDR1 and CDR2 from the germline V gene are SGHRS and YFSETQ.

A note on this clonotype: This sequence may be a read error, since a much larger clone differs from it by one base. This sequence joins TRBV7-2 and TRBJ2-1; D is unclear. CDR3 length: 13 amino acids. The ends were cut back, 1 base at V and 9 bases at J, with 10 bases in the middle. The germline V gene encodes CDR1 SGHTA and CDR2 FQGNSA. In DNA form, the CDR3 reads TGTGCCAGCAGCTTAGTAGGGTACGGTGAGCAGTTCTTC. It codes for CASSLVGYGEQFF.

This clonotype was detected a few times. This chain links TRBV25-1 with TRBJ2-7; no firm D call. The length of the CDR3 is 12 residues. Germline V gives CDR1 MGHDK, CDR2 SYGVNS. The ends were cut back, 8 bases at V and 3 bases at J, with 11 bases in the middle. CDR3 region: CASQSGGYEQYF. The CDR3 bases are TGTGCCAGCCAAAGTGGCGGCTACGAGCAGTACTTC.

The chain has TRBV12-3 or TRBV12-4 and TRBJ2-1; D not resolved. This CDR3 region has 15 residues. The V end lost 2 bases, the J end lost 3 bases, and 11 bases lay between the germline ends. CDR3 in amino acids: CASSLSYSNYNEQFF. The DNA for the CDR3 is TGTGCCAGCAGTTTATCTTACTCCAACTACAATGAGCAGTTCTTC.

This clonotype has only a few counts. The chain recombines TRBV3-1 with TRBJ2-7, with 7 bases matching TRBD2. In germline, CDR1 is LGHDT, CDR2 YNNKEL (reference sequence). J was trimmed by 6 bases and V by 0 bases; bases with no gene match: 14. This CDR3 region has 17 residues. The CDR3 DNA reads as TGTGCCAGCAGCCAAGAGGGTAGCGGGCAGGCGCGGGGCGAGCAGTACTTC. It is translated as CASSQEGSGQARGEQYF.

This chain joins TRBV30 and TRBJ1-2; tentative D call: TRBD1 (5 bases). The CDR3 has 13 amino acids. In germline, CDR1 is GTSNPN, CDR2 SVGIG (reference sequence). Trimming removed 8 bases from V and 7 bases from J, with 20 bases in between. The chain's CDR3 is CARDRRGWSGYTF. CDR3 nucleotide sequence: TGTGCCAGGGACCGGAGGGGATGGAGTGGCTACACCTTC. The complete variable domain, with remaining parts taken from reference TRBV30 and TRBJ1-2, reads SQTIHQWPATLVQPVGSPLSLECTVEGTSNPNLYWYRQAAGRGLQLLFYSVGIGQISSEVPQNLSASRPQDRQFILSSKKLLLSDSGFYLCARDRRGWSGYTFGSGTRLTVV.

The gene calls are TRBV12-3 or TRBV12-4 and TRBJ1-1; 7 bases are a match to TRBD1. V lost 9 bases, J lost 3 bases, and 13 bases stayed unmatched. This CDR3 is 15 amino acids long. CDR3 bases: TGTGCCAGTAACAGGGGACCCCCAACGGACACTGAAGCTTTCTTT. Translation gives CASNRGPPTDTEAFF.

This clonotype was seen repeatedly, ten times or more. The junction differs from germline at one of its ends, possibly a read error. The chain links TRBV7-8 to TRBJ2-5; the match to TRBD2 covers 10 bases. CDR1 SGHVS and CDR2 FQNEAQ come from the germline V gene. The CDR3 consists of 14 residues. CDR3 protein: CASSILAGQETQYF. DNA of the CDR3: TGCGCCAGCAGCATACTAGCGGGGCAAGAGACCCAGTACTTC.

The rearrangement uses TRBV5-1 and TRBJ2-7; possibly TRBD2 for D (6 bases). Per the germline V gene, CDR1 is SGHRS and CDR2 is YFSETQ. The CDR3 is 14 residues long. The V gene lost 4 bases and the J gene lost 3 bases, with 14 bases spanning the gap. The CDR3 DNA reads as TGCGCCAGCAGCCCAAGGGACTCGGGCTACGAGCAGTACTTC. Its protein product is CASSPRDSGYEQYF.

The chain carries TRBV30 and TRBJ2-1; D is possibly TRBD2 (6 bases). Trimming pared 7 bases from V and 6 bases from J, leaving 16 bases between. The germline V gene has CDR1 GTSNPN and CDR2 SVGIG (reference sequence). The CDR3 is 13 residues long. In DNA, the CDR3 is TGTGCCTACAAAATCGGGGGTGGCAATGAGCAGTTCTTC. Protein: CAYKIGGGNEQFF.

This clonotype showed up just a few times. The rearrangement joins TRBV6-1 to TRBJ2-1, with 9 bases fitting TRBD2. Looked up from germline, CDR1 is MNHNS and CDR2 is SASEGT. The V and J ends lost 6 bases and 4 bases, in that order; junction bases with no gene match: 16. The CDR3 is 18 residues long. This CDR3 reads CASRNTGAGGGIYNEQFF. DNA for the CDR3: TGTGCCAGCAGGAATACGGGGGCGGGAGGGGGGATATACAATGAGCAGTTCTTC.

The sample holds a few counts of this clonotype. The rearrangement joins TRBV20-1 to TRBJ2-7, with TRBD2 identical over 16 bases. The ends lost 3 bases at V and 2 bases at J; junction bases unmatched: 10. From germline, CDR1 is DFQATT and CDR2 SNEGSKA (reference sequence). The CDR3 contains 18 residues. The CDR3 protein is CSARGGGLAGGYAYEQYF. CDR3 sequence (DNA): TGCAGTGCTAGGGGAGGGGGACTAGCGGGAGGGTACGCCTACGAGCAGTACTTC.